This T cell receptor beta chain was recovered during a study of blood T cell repertoires in COVID-19. Overall study: T cells, B-cell-depleted T cells, or PBMCs provided the cDNA or gDNA that served as material.

Individuals aged about 18 to 89 years were recruited from 24 US areas. Measured with immunoSEQ multiplex PCR; TCRdb has only the in-frame clones, and not every one. Of some 320,000 clones in the sample, about 89% were seen once. CDR3 length: 14 residues. J gave up 9 bases and V 6 bases, and 7 bases lay outside the gene matches. Germline V CDR1 and CDR2: LNHDA, SQIVND (reference sequence). The receptor comes from a man in his 60s who had recovered from COVID-19. The sequenced sample consisted of PBMCs or T cells enriched from blood (not recorded which). This rearrangement joins TRBV19 to TRBJ1-6; 8 bases line up with TRBD1. CDR3 residues: CASRADRGSSPLHF. The CDR3 bases are TGTGCCAGTAGAGCCGACAGGGGAAGTTCACCCCTCCACTTT.